This TCR beta chain stems from a study of blood T cell repertoires in COVID-19. V was clipped by 5 bases and J by 3 bases; unmatched bases: 2. The CDR3 spans 13 residues. Looked up from germline, CDR1 is MNHNY and CDR2 is SVGAGI (reference sequence). Clones were sequenced by immunoSEQ multiplex PCR, and TCRdb holds only the in-frame ones, with some missing. The table has roughly 260,000 clones, approximately 90% seen once. Material for sequencing was peripheral blood. The TCR originated in a man aged 55 to 70 who had recovered from COVID-19. The rearrangement links TRBV6-6 to TRBJ2-5; 8 bases match TRBD2. The chain's CDR3 is CASSQAGEETQYF. The CDR3 bases are TGTGCCAGCAGTCAAGCGGGGGAAGAGACCCAGTACTTC.